This T cell receptor (beta chain) was identified during a study of technical replicates of blood from a few donors. This table comes from immunoSEQ multiplex PCR, and its TCRdb copy is limited to in-frame clones, with some not included. The sample gives around 70,000 clones, roughly 96% of which show up once; approximately 0.2% is in the top ten. Trimming pared 4 bases from V and 4 bases from J, leaving 16 bases between. Germline values: CDR1 SGHNT, CDR2 YENEEA. The CDR3 consists of 15 residues. J is TRBJ2-5 and V is TRBV11-3; possibly TRBD1 for D (6 bases). The sequencing sample was made of T cells isolated from PBMCs. The sequence was collected from a human donor in good health. The CDR3 nucleotides are TGTGCCAGCAGCTCGTTCCCGACGGACAGAGAGACCCAGTACTTC. This translates into CASSSFPTDRETQYF. Full variable domain (outside the CDR3, taken from reference TRBV11-3 and TRBJ2-5): EAGVVQSPRYKIIEKKQPVAFWCNPISGHNTLYWYLQNLGQGPELLIRYENEEAVDDSQLPKDRFSAERLKGVDSTLKIQPAELGDSAVYLCASSSFPTDRETQYFGPGTRLLVL.